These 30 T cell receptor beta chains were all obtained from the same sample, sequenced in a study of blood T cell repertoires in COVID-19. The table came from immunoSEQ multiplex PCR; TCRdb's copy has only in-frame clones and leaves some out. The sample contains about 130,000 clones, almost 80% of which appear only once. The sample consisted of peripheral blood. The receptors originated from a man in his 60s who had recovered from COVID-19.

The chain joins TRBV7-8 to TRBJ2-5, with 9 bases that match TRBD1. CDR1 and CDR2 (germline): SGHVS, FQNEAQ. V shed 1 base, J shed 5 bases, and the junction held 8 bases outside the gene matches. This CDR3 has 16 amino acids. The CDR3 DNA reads TGTGCCAGCAGCTTAGGGACAGGGGCGGTGAGGGAGACCCAGTACTTC. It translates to CASSLGTGAVRETQYF.

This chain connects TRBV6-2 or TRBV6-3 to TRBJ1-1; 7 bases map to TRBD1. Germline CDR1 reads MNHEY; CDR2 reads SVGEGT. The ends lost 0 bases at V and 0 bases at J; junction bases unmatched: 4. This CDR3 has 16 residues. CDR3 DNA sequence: TGTGCCAGCAGTTACTCCCCGGGACAGTTGAACACTGAAGCTTTCTTT. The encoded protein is CASSYSPGQLNTEAFF.

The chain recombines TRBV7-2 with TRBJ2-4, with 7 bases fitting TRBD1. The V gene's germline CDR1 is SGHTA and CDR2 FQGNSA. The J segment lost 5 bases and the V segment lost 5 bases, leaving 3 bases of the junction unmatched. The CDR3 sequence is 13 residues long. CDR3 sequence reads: CASSVDRENIQYF. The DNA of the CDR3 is TGTGCCAGCAGCGTTGACAGGGAAAACATTCAGTACTTC.

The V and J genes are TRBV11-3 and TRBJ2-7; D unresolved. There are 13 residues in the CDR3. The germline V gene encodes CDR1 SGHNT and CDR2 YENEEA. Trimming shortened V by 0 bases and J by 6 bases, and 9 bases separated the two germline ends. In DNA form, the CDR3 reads TGTGCCAGCAGCTTAGATAGAACAGCCGAGCAGTACTTC. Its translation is CASSLDRTAEQYF.

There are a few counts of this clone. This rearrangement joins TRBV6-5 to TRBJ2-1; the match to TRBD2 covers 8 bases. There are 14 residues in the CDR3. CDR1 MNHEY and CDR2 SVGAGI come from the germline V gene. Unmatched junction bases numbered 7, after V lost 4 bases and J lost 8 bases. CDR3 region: CASSFGRASYEQFF. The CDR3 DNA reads TGTGCCAGCAGTTTCGGGAGGGCCAGCTATGAGCAGTTCTTC.

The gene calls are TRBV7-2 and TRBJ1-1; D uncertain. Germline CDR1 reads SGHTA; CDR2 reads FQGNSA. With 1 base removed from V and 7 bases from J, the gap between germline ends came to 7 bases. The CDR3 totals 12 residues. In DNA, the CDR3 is TGTGCCAGCAGCTTAGTTAAGCTTGAAGCTTTCTTT. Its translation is CASSLVKLEAFF.

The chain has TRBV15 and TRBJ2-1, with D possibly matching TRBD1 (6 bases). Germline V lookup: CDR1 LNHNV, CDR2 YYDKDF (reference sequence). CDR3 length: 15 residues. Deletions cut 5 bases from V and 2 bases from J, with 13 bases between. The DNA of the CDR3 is TGTGCCACCAGCCCATGGACAGAAGCCTACAATGAGCAGTTCTTC. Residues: CATSPWTEAYNEQFF.

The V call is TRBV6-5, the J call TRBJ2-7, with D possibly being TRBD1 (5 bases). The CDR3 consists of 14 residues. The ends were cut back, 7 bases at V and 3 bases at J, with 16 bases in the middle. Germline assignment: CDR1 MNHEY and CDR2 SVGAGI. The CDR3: CASTGRQGGYEQYF. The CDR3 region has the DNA TGTGCCAGCACTGGTCGTCAGGGCGGCTACGAGCAGTACTTC.

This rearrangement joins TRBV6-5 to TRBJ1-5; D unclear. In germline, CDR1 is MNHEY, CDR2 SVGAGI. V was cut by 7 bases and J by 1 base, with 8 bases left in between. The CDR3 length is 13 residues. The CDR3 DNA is TGTGCCAGCACGGGGATCAGCAATCAGCCCCAGCATTTT. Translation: CASTGISNQPQHF.

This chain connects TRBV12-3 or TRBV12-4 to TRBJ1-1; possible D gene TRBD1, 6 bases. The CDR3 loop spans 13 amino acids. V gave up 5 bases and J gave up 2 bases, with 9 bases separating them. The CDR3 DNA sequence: TGTGCCAGCAGTGCGGACAGTAACACTGAAGCTTTCTTT. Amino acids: CASSADSNTEAFF.

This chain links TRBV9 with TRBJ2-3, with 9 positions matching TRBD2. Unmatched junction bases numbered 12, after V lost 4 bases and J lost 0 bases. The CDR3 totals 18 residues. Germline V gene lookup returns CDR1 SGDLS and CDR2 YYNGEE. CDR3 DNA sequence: TGTGCCAGCAGCAGAGGGAGGGCTAGCGGGATGAGCACAGATACGCAGTATTTT. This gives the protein CASSRGRASGMSTDTQYF.

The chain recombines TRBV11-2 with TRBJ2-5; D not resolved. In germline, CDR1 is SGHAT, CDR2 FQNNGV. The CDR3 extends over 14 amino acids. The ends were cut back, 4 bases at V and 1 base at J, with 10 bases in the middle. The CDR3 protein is CASSYPGSQETQYF. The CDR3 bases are TGTGCCAGCAGCTACCCCGGGTCCCAAGAGACCCAGTACTTC.

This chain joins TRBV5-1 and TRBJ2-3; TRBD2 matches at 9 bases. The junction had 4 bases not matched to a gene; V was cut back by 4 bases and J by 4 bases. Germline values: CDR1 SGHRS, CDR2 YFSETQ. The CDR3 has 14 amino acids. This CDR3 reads CASSEAGGPDTQYF. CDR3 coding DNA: TGCGCCAGCAGCGAGGCGGGAGGGCCAGATACGCAGTATTTT.

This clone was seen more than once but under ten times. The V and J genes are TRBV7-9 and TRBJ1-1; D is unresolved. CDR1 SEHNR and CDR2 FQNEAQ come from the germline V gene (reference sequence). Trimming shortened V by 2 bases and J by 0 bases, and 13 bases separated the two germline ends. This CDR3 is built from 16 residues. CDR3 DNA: TGTGCCAGCAGCTTATGGTCAGGAGGATTGAACACTGAAGCTTTCTTT. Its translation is CASSLWSGGLNTEAFF.

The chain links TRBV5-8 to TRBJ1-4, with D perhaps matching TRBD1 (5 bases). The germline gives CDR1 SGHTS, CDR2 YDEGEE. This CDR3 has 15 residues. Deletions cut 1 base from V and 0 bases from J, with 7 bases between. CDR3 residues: CASSLWGATNEKLFF. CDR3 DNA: TGTGCCAGCAGCTTGTGGGGGGCAACTAATGAAAAACTGTTTTTT.

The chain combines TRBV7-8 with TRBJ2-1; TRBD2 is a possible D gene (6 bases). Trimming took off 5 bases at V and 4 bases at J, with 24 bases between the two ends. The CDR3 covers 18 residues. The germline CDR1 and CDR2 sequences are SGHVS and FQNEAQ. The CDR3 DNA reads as TGTGCCAGCAGCGCCAGTAGCGGCCGCCTTCGACTTTACAATGAGCAGTTCTTC. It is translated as CASSASSGRLRLYNEQFF.

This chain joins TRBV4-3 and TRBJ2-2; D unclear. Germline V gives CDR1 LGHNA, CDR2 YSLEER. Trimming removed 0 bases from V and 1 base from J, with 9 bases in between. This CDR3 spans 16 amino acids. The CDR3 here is CASSQDLMVNTGELFF. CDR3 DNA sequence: TGCGCCAGCAGCCAAGATCTAATGGTGAACACCGGGGAGCTGTTTTTT.

Here the CDR3 reads CASSSLAAERSDTQYF. For the CDR3, the DNA is TGTGCCAGCAGTTCACTAGCGGCGGAGCGTTCAGATACGCAGTATTTT. This chain joins TRBV6-5 and TRBJ2-3, with TRBD2 matching over 8 bases. The CDR3 runs to 16 residues. CDR1 and CDR2 from the germline V gene are MNHEY and SVGAGI. Trimming at V came to 4 bases and at J to 4 bases, leaving 10 bases not matched to a gene.

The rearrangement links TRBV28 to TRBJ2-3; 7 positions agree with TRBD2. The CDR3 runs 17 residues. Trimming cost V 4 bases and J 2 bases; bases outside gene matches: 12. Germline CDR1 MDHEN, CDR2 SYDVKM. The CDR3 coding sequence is TGTGCCAGCAGTTCCCCCGCAGGGAGGGACTCCACAGATACGCAGTATTTT. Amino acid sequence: CASSSPAGRDSTDTQYF.

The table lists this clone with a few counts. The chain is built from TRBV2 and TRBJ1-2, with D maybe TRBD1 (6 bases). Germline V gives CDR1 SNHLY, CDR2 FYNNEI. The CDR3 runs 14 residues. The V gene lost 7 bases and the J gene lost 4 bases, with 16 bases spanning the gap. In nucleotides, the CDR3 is TGTGCCAGCAAGTACGGGACACTTGTCTATGGCTACACCTTC. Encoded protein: CASKYGTLVYGYTF.

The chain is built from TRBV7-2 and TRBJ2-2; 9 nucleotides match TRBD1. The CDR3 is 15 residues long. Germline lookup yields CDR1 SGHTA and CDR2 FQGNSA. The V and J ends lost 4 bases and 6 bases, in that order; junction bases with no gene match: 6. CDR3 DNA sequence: TGTGCCAGCAGCTCCTCACAGGGGGCGGCCGGGGAGCTGTTTTTT. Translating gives CASSSSQGAAGELFF.

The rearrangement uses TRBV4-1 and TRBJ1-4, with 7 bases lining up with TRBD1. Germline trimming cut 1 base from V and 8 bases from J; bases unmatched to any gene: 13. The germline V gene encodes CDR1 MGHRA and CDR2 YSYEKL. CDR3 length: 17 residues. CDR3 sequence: CASSQAIGRTGGEKLFF. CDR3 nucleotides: TGCGCCAGCAGCCAAGCTATCGGCAGGACAGGAGGAGAAAAACTGTTTTTT.

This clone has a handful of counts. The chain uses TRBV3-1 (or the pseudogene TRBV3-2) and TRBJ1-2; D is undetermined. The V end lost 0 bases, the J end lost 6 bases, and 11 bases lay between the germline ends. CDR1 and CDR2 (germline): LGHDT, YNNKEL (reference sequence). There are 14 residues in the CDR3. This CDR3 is CASSQDIRSDGYTF. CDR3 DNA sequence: TGTGCCAGCAGCCAAGATATCCGGTCTGATGGCTACACCTTC.

The DNA for the CDR3 is TGTGCCAGCAGTGTCTTCCTACAGATGAATCAGCCCCAGCATTTT. Encoded protein: CASSVFLQMNQPQHF. V gene TRBV2 combines with J gene TRBJ1-5, with no clear D. V was pared by 4 bases and J by 4 bases, with 14 bases between. Germline loops: CDR1 SNHLY, CDR2 FYNNEI. The CDR3 has 15 residues.

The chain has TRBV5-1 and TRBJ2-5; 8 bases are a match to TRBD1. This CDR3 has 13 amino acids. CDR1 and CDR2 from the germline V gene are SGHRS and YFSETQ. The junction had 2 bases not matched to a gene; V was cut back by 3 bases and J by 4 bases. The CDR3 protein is CASSSGQGETQYF. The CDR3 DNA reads TGCGCCAGCAGCTCTGGACAGGGAGAGACCCAGTACTTC. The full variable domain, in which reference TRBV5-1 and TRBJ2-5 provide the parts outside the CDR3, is KAGVTQTPRYLIKTRGQQVTLSCSPISGHRSVSWYQQTPGQGLQFLFEYFSETQRNKGNFPGRFSGRQFSNSRSEMNVSTLELGDSALYLCASSSGQGETQYFGPGTRLLVL.

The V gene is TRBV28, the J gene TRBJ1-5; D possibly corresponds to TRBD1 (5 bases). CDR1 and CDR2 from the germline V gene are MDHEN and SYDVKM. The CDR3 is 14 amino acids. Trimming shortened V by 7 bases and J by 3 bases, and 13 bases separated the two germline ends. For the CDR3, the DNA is TGTGCCAGCACCCCCGGCGGGGCCAATCAGCCCCAGCATTTT. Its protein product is CASTPGGANQPQHF.

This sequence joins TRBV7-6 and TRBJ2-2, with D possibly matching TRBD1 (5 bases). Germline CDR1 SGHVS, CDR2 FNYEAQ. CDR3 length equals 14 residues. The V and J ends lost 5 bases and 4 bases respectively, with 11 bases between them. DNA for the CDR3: TGTGCCAGCAGCGCCCAGGGTGGCACCGGGGAGCTGTTTTTT. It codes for CASSAQGGTGELFF.

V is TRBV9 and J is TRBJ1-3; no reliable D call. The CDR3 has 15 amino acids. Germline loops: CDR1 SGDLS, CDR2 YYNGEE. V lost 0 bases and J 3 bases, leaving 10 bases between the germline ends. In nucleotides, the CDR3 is TGTGCCAGCAGCGTAGGTGCCGAGGGTGGAAACACCATATATTTT. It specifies CASSVGAEGGNTIYF. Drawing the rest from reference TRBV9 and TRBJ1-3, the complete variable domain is DSGVTQTPKHLITATGQRVTLRCSPRSGDLSVYWYQQSLDQGLQFLIQYYNGEERAKGNILERFSAQQFPDLHSELNLSSLELGDSALYFCASSVGAEGGNTIYFGEGSWLTVV.

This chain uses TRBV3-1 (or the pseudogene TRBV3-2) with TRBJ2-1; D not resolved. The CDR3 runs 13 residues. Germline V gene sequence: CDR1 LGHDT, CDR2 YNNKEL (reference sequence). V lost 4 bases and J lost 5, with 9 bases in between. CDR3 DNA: TGTGCCAGCAGCCCCGGTCCCGACAATGAGCAGTTCTTC. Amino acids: CASSPGPDNEQFF.

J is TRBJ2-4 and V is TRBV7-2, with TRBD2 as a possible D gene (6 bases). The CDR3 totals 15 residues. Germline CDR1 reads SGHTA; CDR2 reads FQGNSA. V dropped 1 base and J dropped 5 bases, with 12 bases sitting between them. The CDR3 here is CASSLGSGVQNIQYF. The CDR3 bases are TGTGCCAGCAGCTTAGGGTCGGGGGTACAAAACATTCAGTACTTC. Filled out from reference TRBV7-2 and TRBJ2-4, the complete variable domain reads GAGVSQSPSNKVTEKGKDVELRCDPISGHTALYWYRQSLGQGLEFLIYFQGNSAPDKSGLPSDRFSAERTGGSVSTLTIQRTQQEDSAVYLCASSLGSGVQNIQYFGAGTRLSVL.